Shown below are 2 T cell receptor beta chains from a single sample sequenced in a study of metastatic and nonmetastatic thyroid tumors (dated by TCRdb to the early 2020s). Before undergoing thyroid surgery, none of the patients had been given any kind of treatment. The library was obtained by PCR. TCRdb records Illumina HiSeq 4000 as the sequencer. TCRdb trimmed public reads at Q25 via fastp, called clones via MiXCR and kept in-frame beta chains. The sample contains under 15,000 clones, roughly 12% of them found a single time. The ten top clones hold approximately 32% of the sample. Sequenced: blood. All receptors come from a female donor with papillary thyroid cancer or a benign thyroid nodule (not recorded which). Some clones in this sample may be carry-over from other donors' samples.

The chain is built from TRBV4-1 and TRBJ2-1, with no clear D. Germline CDR1 MGHRA, CDR2 YSYEKL. V was trimmed by 1 base and J by 8 bases, leaving 6 bases between them. The CDR3 has 12 amino acids. CDR3 nucleotides: TGCGCCAGCAGCCAAGTAACCGATGAGCAGTTCTTC. Encoded protein: CASSQVTDEQFF.

This clone was observed many times. V gene TRBV4-1 combines with J gene TRBJ2-6; D not resolved. V was shortened by 1 base and J by 3 bases, with 10 bases between the two germline ends. Germline values: CDR1 MGHRA, CDR2 YSYEKL. This CDR3 region has 16 residues. The CDR3 reads CASSQGRAFGANVLTF. Here the CDR3 DNA reads TGCGCCAGCAGCCAAGGACGCGCGTTTGGGGCCAACGTCCTGACTTTC.